The table lists the clone carrying this T cell receptor (beta chain) with a few counts. Its antigen is not known. The entry originates in a study of early T cells in non-severe SARS-CoV-2 infection. Background on the study: Alpha and beta chains were unpaired, from unsorted whole-blood bulk RNA. Study observations and caveats: In VDJdb matching, anti-spike CD8 responses were favored while private and CD4 specificities went missing.

Tagging with unique molecular identifiers was applied to individual cDNA molecules. TCRdb ran MiXCR on the 5' RACE reads and lists one entry per CDR3 protein. The data hold some 64,000 distinct CDR3 sequences, with about 13% observed a single time. The germline V and J ends were trimmed by 2 bases and 3 bases, with 14 bases remaining between them. Germline V gives CDR1 SGHRS, CDR2 YFSETQ. The CDR3 is 15 amino acids. Sequenced: whole blood. The sequence derives from an adult who was a healthcare worker with PCR-confirmed SARS-CoV-2 infection or an uninfected control (not recorded which). This chain uses TRBV5-1 with TRBJ1-1, with D uncertain. The CDR3 region is CASSFGMGIDTEAFF. The DNA for the CDR3 is TGCGCCAGCAGCTTCGGAATGGGGATCGACACTGAAGCTTTCTTT.